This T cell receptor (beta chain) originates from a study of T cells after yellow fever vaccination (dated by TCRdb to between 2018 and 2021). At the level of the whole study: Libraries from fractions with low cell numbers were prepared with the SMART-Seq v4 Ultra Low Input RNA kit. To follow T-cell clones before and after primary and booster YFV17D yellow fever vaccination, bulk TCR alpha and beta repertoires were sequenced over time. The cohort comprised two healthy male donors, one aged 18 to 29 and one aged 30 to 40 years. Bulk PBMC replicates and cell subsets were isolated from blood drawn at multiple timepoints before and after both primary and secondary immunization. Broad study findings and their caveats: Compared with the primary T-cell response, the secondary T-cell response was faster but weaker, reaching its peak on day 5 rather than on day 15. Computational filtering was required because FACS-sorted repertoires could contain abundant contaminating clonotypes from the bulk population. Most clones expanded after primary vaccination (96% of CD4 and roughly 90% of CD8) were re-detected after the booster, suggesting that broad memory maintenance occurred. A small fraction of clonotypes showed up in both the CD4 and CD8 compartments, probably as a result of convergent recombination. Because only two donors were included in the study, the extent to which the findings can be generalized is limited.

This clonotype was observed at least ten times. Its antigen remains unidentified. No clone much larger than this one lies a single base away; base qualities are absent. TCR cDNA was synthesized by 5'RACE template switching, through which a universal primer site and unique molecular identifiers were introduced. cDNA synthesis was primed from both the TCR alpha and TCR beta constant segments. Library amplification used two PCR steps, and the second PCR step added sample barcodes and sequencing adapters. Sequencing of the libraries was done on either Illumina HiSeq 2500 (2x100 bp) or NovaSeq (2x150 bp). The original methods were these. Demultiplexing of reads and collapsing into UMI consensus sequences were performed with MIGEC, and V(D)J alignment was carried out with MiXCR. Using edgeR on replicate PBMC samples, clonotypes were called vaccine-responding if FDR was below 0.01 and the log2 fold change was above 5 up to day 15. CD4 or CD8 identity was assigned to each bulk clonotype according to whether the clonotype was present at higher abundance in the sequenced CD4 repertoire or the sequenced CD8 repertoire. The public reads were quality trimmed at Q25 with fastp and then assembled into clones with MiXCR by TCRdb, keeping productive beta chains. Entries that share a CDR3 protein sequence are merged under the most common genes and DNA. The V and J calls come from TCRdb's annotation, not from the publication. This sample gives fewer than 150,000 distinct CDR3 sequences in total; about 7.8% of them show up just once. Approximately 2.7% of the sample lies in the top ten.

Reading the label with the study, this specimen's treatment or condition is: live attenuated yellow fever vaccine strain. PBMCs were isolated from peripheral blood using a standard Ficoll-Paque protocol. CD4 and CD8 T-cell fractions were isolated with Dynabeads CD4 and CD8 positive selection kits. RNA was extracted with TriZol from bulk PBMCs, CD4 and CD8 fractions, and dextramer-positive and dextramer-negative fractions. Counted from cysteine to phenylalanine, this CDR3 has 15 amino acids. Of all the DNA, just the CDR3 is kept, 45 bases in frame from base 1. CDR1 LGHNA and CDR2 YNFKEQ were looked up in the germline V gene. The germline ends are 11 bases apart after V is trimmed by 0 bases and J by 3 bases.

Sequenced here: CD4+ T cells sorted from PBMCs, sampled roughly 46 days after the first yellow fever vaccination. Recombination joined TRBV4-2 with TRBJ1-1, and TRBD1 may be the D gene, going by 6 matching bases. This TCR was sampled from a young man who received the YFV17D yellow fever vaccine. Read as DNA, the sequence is TGTGCCAGCAGCCAAGAGGGGGCGCTGGACACTGAAGCTTTCTTT. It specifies CASSQEGALDTEAFF.